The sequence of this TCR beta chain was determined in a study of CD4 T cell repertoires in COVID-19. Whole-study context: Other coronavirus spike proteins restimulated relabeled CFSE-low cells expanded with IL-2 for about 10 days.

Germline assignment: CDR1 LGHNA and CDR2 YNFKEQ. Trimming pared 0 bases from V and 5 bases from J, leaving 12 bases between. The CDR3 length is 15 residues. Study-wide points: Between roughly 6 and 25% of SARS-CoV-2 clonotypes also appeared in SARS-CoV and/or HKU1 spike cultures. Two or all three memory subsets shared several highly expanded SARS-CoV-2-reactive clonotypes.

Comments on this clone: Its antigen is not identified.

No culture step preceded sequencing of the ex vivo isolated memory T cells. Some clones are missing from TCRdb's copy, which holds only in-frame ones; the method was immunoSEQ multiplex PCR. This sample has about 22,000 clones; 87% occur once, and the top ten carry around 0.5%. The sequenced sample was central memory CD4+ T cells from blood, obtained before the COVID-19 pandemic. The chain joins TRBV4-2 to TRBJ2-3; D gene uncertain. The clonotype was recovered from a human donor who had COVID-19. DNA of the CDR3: TGTGCCAGCAGCCAAGATACGGGTGTTAAAGATACGCAGTATTTT. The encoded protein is CASSQDTGVKDTQYF.